The 25 T cell receptor beta chains listed next were all sequenced from one sample in a study of glioma-infiltrating T cells. Amplification of TCR alpha and beta CDR3 regions from RNA used iRepertoire nested multiplex PCR. TCRdb reanalysed the multiplex PCR reads using MiXCR and keeps one entry per CDR3 protein. The sample has under 200,000 distinct CDR3 sequences; 43% are singletons. The sample taken for sequencing was glioma tissue, nonneoplastic brain tissue, or PBMCs (not recorded which). The origin of the receptors is a human donor with low-grade glioma or glioblastoma, undergoing nonglioma brain surgery, or in good health (not recorded which).

In regard to this clonotype: This could be a read error, since a much larger clone is one nucleotide away. The J gene is TRBJ2-1, the V gene TRBV15, with no clear D. The length of the CDR3 is 14 residues. Germline lookup yields CDR1 LNHNV and CDR2 YYDKDF (reference sequence). The DNA of the CDR3 is TGTGCCACCAGCTTATCGCGTAAGGGCAATGAGAAGTTCTTC. As protein: CATSLSRKGNEKFF.

The chain has TRBV18 and TRBJ2-3; D gene uncertain. The germline gives CDR1 KGHSH, CDR2 LQKENI. Deletions cut 5 bases from V and 2 bases from J, with 20 bases between. This CDR3 is built from 17 residues. This CDR3 reads CASSNLYSTTITDTQYF. In nucleotides, the CDR3 is TGTGCCAGCTCAAACCTTTATTCGACGACGATCACAGATACGCAGTATTTT.

This clonotype has a count of ten or more. This rearrangement joins TRBV6-1 to TRBJ1-2; 8 bases are shared with TRBD1. The V gene's germline CDR1 is MNHNS and CDR2 SASEGT. The CDR3 covers 13 residues. V lost 10 bases, J lost 6 bases, and 10 bases stayed unmatched. The CDR3 nucleotides are TGTGCCACCACGGACAGGGCCCGGGATGGCTACACCTTC. Protein sequence: CATTDRARDGYTF.

This clonotype was detected ten times or more. V and J are TRBV20-1 and TRBJ2-1, with 8 bases that match TRBD2. The CDR3 length is 14 residues. V trimming: 1 base; J trimming: 7 bases; junction bases outside the gene matches: 6. Germline CDR1 DFQATT, CDR2 SNEGSKA (reference sequence). Written as DNA, the CDR3 is TGCAGTGCTAGAGGGATAGCGGGAATTAATGAGCAGTTCTTC. Translated: CSARGIAGINEQFF.

This clonotype was detected once. The rearrangement joins TRBV25-1 to TRBJ2-3; 16 bases agree with TRBD2. The germline gives CDR1 MGHDK, CDR2 SYGVNS. With V trimmed by 2 bases and J by 9 bases, 5 bases remained unmatched. The CDR3 consists of 16 residues. CDR3 DNA: TGTGCCAGCAGTGAAGCGGGGACTAGCGGGAGGGGGACGCAGTATTTT. It specifies CASSEAGTSGRGTQYF.

This clonotype was picked up many times. J is TRBJ1-5 and V is TRBV20-1; 9 bases align to TRBD1. V lost 0 bases, J lost 0 bases, and 6 bases stayed unmatched. The CDR3 covers 17 residues. Germline V gene lookup returns CDR1 DFQATT and CDR2 SNEGSKA (reference sequence). The DNA of the CDR3 is TGCAGTGCTAGAGATTTCAGGACAGGGGATAGCAATCAGCCCCAGCATTTT. Translating gives CSARDFRTGDSNQPQHF.

This clonotype was picked up many times. The chain uses TRBV7-8 and TRBJ2-5; possible D gene TRBD2, 5 bases. V dropped 4 bases and J dropped 3 bases, with 9 bases sitting between them. The germline CDR1 and CDR2 sequences are SGHVS and FQNEAQ. The CDR3 totals 13 residues. The DNA of the CDR3 is TGTGCCAGCAGCTACGGGGAGAAAGAGACCCAGTACTTC. This sequence encodes CASSYGEKETQYF.

In this sample, this clonotype turned up a few times. The chain joins TRBV4-1 to TRBJ2-5, with D possibly being TRBD2 (6 bases). The germline gives CDR1 MGHRA, CDR2 YSYEKL. The V and J ends lost 1 base and 5 bases respectively, with 11 bases between them. The CDR3 runs to 14 residues. As DNA, the CDR3 is TGCGCCAGCAGCCAAGTCTCCGGGAGTGAGACCCAGTACTTC. Encoded protein: CASSQVSGSETQYF.

This clonotype was seen repeatedly, ten times or more. The genes are TRBV2 and TRBJ1-5, with 7 bases aligning to TRBD1. Germline trimming cut 5 bases from V and 0 bases from J; bases unmatched to any gene: 7. Germline V lookup: CDR1 SNHLY, CDR2 FYNNEI. The CDR3 is 16 amino acids. The CDR3 DNA is TGTGCCAGCAGTCACCGGGACAGCTATAGCAATCAGCCCCAGCATTTT. Amino acids: CASSHRDSYSNQPQHF.

Points on this clonotype: A much bigger clone sits one base away, suggesting this may be a read error. The CDR3 DNA reads TGCAGTGTGACGGTGGTTGGGGCCTACGAGCAGTACTTC. Its protein is CSVTVVGAYEQYF. The chain links TRBV29-1 to TRBJ2-7; D is unresolved. The CDR3 runs to 13 residues. Germline CDR1 is SQVTM and CDR2 is ANQGSEA.

This clonotype came up once. Being one base from a much bigger clone, this may be a read error. V gene TRBV20-1 combines with J gene TRBJ2-7; 7 nucleotides align to TRBD2. Per germline, CDR1 DFQATT and CDR2 SNEGSKA (reference sequence). The J segment lost 2 bases and the V segment lost 3 bases, leaving 7 bases of the junction unmatched. The CDR3 is made up of 14 amino acids. Here the CDR3 DNA reads TGCAGTGCTAGGCCTACGGGGAGGGCCTACGAGCAGTACTTC. Protein sequence: CSARPTGRAYEQYF.

The J gene is TRBJ2-4, the V gene TRBV29-1; tentatively, D is TRBD1 or TRBD2 (5 bases each). The CDR3 has 11 amino acids. CDR1 and CDR2 from the germline V gene are SQVTM and ANQGSEA. Trimming removed 5 bases at V and 9 bases at J, with 11 bases between. CDR3 in DNA: TGCAGCGTTCAAACAGGAGGCATTCAGTACTTC. Protein product: CSVQTGGIQYF.

V and J are TRBV10-3 and TRBJ2-1, with TRBD2 matching 9 bases. The CDR3 loop spans 14 amino acids. Germline V gene data show CDR1 as ENHRY and CDR2 as SYGVKD. The ends lost 8 bases at V and 8 bases at J; junction bases unmatched: 10. The CDR3 sequence: CAIQGTSSSYEQFF. DNA for the CDR3: TGTGCCATCCAGGGGACTAGCAGTAGCTATGAGCAGTTCTTC.

This clonotype has ten or more counts. This chain links TRBV6-1 with TRBJ2-7; D gene unclear. The CDR3 runs to 11 residues. Trimming took 6 bases from V and 3 from J, leaving 6 bases between them. Germline V CDR1 and CDR2: MNHNS, SASEGT. The CDR3 loop reads CASSSNYEQYF. The CDR3 nucleotides are TGTGCCAGCAGCTCGAACTACGAGCAGTACTTC.

Notes on this clonotype: Sequence at one end of the junction differs from germline and may be a read error. The chain uses TRBV6-1 and TRBJ2-3; no clear D. The CDR3 contains 13 residues. Germline CDR1 reads MNHNS; CDR2 reads SASEGT. This CDR3 is CVSSFAGTDTEYF. The CDR3 nucleotides read TGTGTCAGCAGTTTTGCAGGCACAGATACGGAGTATTTT.

A remark on this clonotype: With a much larger clone just one base away, this may be a read error. The V gene is TRBV3-1, the J gene TRBJ2-3, with D unclear. The CDR3 spans 11 residues. CDR1 is LGHDT, CDR2 YNNKEL, per germline (reference sequence). The CDR3 sequence: CATRGADTKYF. CDR3 DNA: TGTGCCACCCGCGGCGCAGATACGAAGTATTTT.

As concerns this clonotype: This may arise from a read error, as a much more abundant clone is one base away. The V call is TRBV28, the J call TRBJ2-7; D might be TRBD1 (5 bases). Germline V gene data show CDR1 as MDHEN and CDR2 as SYDVKM. The CDR3 contains 13 residues. The ends were cut back, 2 bases at V and 3 bases at J, with 8 bases in the middle. CDR3 region: CASSLKRGYEQYF. The CDR3, as DNA: TGTGCCAGCAGTTTAAAAAGGGGCTACGAGCAGTACTTC.

Note on this clonotype: One base away lies a much larger clone, so this may be a sequencing read error. The chain is built from TRBV6-6 and TRBJ2-1; 7 nucleotides line up with TRBD2. The germline V gene encodes CDR1 MNHNY and CDR2 SVGAGI (reference sequence). This CDR3 is 14 amino acids long. DNA for the CDR3: TGTGCCAGCAGTTACCGTCGCGGGAGTGGTGAGAAGTTCTTC. It yields the protein CASSYRRGSGEKFF.

V usage is TRBV5-4 and J usage is TRBJ2-3; the match to TRBD2 covers 7 bases. The CDR3 has 17 residues. Germline V gene sequence: CDR1 SGHNT, CDR2 YYREEE (reference sequence). The V segment lost 2 bases and the J segment 5 bases; nucleotides outside the gene matches: 14. The CDR3 reads CASSLAPDLTGGDTQYF. CDR3 DNA: TGTGCCAGCAGCTTAGCGCCAGATCTAACGGGAGGAGATACGCAGTATTTT. The whole variable domain, remainder taken from reference TRBV5-4 and TRBJ2-3, is ETGVTQSPTHLIKTRGQQVTLRCSSQSGHNTVSWYQQALGQGPQFIFQYYREEENGRGNFPPRFSGLQFPNYSSELNVNALELDDSALYLCASSLAPDLTGGDTQYFGPGTRLTVL.

V and J are TRBV7-9 and TRBJ2-3; TRBD2 agrees at 10 bases. Germline V gene lookup returns CDR1 SEHNR and CDR2 FQNEAQ (reference sequence). V lost 4 bases, J lost 7 bases, and 8 bases stayed unmatched. The CDR3 is 15 amino acids. CDR3 in DNA: TGTGCCAGCAGCTCTAGCGGGAGAGGGGTATATACGCAGTATTTT. Translation gives CASSSSGRGVYTQYF.

J is TRBJ2-3 and V is TRBV2, with 9 bases identical to TRBD1. This CDR3 comprises 16 residues. V was clipped by 4 bases and J by 5 bases; unmatched bases: 10. Germline V gives CDR1 SNHLY, CDR2 FYNNEI. CDR3 region: CASSAPRRQGEDTQYF. CDR3 sequence (DNA): TGTGCCAGCAGTGCCCCGCGGAGACAGGGGGAAGATACGCAGTATTTT. Drawing the rest from reference TRBV2 and TRBJ2-3, the complete variable domain is EPEVTQTPSHQVTQMGQEVILRCVPISNHLYFYWYRQILGQKVEFLVSFYNNEISEKSEIFDDQFSVERPDGSNFTLKIRSTKLEDSAMYFCASSAPRRQGEDTQYFGPGTRLTVL.

On this clonotype: A much larger clone sits a single nucleotide away, making a read error possible. This chain uses TRBV7-2 with TRBJ2-7; D not certain. The CDR3 runs to 13 residues. Germline V lookup: CDR1 SGHTA, CDR2 FQGNSA. The V gene lost 2 bases and the J gene lost 4 bases, with 9 bases spanning the gap. The CDR3 loop is CASSLLVRYEQYF. In DNA, the CDR3 is TGTGCCAGCAGCTTACTGGTCAGATACGAGCAGTACTTC.

Note on this clonotype: A read error is possible here, since a much larger clone lies one base away. The chain combines TRBV11-2 with TRBJ2-3; D may be TRBD1 or TRBD2 (5 bases each). The V gene's germline CDR1 is SGHAT and CDR2 FQNNGV. The V end was cut by 4 bases, the J end by 8 bases, with 13 bases between. The CDR3 loop spans 13 amino acids. The CDR3 nucleotides are TGTGCCAGCAGCTCCGGGGCCCAAGCTACGCAGTATTTT. It is translated as CASSSGAQATQYF.

As DNA, the CDR3 is TGTGCCAGCAGCTTAGAAGGCGCAGAGACCCAGTACTTC. It is translated as CASSLEGAETQYF. The J gene is TRBJ2-5, the V gene TRBV7-9; D call uncertain. The length of the CDR3 is 13 residues. V was pared by 1 base and J by 4 bases, with 7 bases between. Germline values: CDR1 SEHNR, CDR2 FQNEAQ (reference sequence).

The table lists this clonotype with many counts. V usage is TRBV27 and J usage is TRBJ2-5, with D possibly matching TRBD1 (6 bases). This CDR3 has 14 amino acids. Trimming removed 4 bases at V and 1 base at J, with 10 bases between. Germline-derived CDR1 and CDR2 are MNHEY and SMNVEV (reference sequence). The CDR3 DNA is TGTGCCAGCAGTTCGCAGGGGTCCCAAGAGACCCAGTACTTC. This encodes CASSSQGSQETQYF.